This T cell receptor (beta chain) was sequenced during a study of T-cell reconstitution after alpha-beta-depleted transplantation in children. Unique molecular identifiers were incorporated when the TCRbeta library was constructed. In TCRdb, the PCR reads were re-called with MiXCR into one record per CDR3 protein. The repertoire holds around 94,000 distinct CDR3 sequences, with about 8% as singletons. In its sample, this clonotype was seen a few times. Its cognate antigen is unknown. The CDR3 spans 13 residues. V shed 0 bases and J shed 4 bases, with 7 bases lying between them. The germline V gene has CDR1 MGHRA and CDR2 YSYEKL. General study points: Day-60 TCRbeta diversity that was high in some patients was derived from surviving recipient T cells and thymic progenitors. Diversity and T-cell counts at one year after transplant derived mostly from new T cells. Roughly two months post-transplant, alpha-beta T cells reportedly originated from several hundred graft clones that had expanded.

The V and J genes are TRBV4-1 and TRBJ2-7, with D hard to call. Sequenced material: PBMCs, taken before TCRalphabeta/CD19-depleted stem cell transplant. The TCR sequence derives from a boy younger than 10 with acute lymphoblastic leukemia, due to receive a stem cell transplant. The CDR3 bases are TGCGCCAGCAGCCAAGATTTACTATACGAGCAGTACTTC. Translated: CASSQDLLYEQYF.